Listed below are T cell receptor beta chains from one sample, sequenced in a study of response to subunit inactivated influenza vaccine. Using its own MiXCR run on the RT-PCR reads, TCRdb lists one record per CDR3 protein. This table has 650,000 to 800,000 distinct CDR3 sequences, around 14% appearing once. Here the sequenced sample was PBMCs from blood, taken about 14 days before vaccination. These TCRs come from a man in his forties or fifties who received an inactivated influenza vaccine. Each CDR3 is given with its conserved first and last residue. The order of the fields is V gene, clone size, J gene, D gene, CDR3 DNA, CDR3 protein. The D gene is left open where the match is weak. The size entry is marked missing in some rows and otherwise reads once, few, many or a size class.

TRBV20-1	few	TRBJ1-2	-	TGCAGTGCTAGTGGGACTGCTAGGGGCTACACCTTC	CSASGTARGYTF
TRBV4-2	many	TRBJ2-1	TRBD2	TGTGCCAGCAGCCAAGCGGGGGGGAGCTCCTACAATGAGCAGTTCTTC	CASSQAGGSSYNEQFF
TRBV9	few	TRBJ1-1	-	TGTGCCAGCAGCGAGGGGGGACAAGTGAACACTGAAGCTTTCTTT	CASSEGGQVNTEAFF
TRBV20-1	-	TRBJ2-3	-	TGCAGTGCTAGCTTCGATACGCAGTATTTT	CSASFDTQYF
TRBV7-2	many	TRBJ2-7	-	TGTGCCAGCAGTTCGGGGCGCGGGGATTACGAGCAGTACTTC	CASSSGRGDYEQYF
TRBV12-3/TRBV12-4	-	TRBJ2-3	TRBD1	TGTGCCAGCACCTCGGGACAGGCCAGCACAGATACGCAGTATTTT	CASTSGQASTDTQYF
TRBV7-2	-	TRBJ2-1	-	TGTGCCAGCAGCCCTAGTAGTAGCTCCTACAATGAGCAGTTCTTC	CASSPSSSSYNEQFF
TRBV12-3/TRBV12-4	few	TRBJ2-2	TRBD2	TGTGCCATTTCCCCAGCGGGGAAGAGAACCGGGGAGCTGTTTTTT	CAISPAGKRTGELFF
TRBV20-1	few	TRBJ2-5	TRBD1	TGCAGTGCTAACGGACGGGACAGCCGACAAGAGACCCAGTACTTC	CSANGRDSRQETQYF
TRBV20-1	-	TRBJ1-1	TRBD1	TGCAGTGCAGACTACAGGGGGCAAACTGAAGCTTTCTTT	CSADYRGQTEAFF
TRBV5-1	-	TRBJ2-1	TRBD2	TGCGCCAGCAGCGGACCCGGGACTAGCGGGGGGCACTACAATGAGCAGTTCTTC	CASSGPGTSGGHYNEQFF
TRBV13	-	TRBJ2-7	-	TGTGCCAGCAGCACATCGACCGGGACAAGGGGTGACGAGCAGTACTTC	CASSTSTGTRGDEQYF
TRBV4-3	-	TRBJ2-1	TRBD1	TGCGCCAGCAGCCAACTAGACAGGGGATATGACAATGAGCAGTTCTTC	CASSQLDRGYDNEQFF
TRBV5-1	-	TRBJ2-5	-	TGCGCCAGCAGCCCGAACGGGGGGCAACCACAAGAGACCCAGTACTTC	CASSPNGGQPQETQYF
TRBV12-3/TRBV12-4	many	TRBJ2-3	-	TGTGCCAGCAGTTTAATGGGTCCTAGCACAGATACGCAGTATTTT	CASSLMGPSTDTQYF
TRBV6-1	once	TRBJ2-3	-	TGTGCCACCACTCCCGGGGGATGGGACACAGATACGCAGTATTTT	CATTPGGWDTDTQYF
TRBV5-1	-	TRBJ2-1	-	TGCGCCAGCAGCTTGGATTCTAGCAATGAGCAGTTCTTC	CASSLDSSNEQFF
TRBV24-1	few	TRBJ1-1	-	TGTGCCACCGGGGCAGGGACATCGGGGGAGGCTTTCTTT	CATGAGTSGEAFF
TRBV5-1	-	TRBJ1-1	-	TGCGCCAGCAGCTTGGGGGCCCCGGGGGCCGGGACGCGGGCTTTCTTT	CASSLGAPGAGTRAFF
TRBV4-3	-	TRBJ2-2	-	TGCGCCAGCAGCCAAGAACGCACGTGGGCCGGGGAGCTGTTTTTT	CASSQERTWAGELFF
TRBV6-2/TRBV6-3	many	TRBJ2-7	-	TGTGCCAGCAGTTTGAGAGGGCCCTACGAGCAGTACTTC	CASSLRGPYEQYF
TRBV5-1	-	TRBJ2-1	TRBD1	TGCGCCAGCAGCTTGACCCGACAGGGGTCGGTCAGGAATGAGCAGTTCTTC	CASSLTRQGSVRNEQFF
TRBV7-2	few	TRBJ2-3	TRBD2	TGTGCCAGCACCCGAATAGCGGGACGGGCGGGTACGCAGTATTTT	CASTRIAGRAGTQYF
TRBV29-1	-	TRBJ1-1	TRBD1	TGCAGCGTTGAAAAGAGGACCGGGACAGGGATTACTGAAGCTTTCTTT	CSVEKRTGTGITEAFF
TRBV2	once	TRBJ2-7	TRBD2	TGTGCCAGCAGCAAGACTAGCGGGAGTTTGTACGAGCAGTACTTC	CASSKTSGSLYEQYF
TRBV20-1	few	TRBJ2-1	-	TGCAGTGCTAGTTTGGTAGGCCCTTTGTCCTACAATGAGCAGTTCTTC	CSASLVGPLSYNEQFF
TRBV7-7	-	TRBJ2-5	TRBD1	TGTGCTAGCAGCCCGGACAGGCTTCAAGAGACCCAGTACTTC	CASSPDRLQETQYF
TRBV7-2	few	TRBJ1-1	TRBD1	TGTGCCAGCAGCTTAGTGGACAGGGCCGAAGACACTGAAGCTTTCTTT	CASSLVDRAEDTEAFF
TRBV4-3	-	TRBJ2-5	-	TGCGCCAGCAGCCAAACGGCCGTGAACCAAGAGACCCAGTACTTC	CASSQTAVNQETQYF
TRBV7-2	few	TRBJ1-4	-	TGTGCCAGCAGCCGGGGCACTAATGAAAAACTGTTTTTT	CASSRGTNEKLFF
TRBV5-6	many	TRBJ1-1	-	TGTGCCAGCAGCTCCAAGAATCTATTGAACACTGAAGCTTTCTTT	CASSSKNLLNTEAFF
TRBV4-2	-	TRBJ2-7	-	TGTGCCAGCAGCCAGGTGGGCTGGGGGGAGCAGTACTTC	CASSQVGWGEQYF
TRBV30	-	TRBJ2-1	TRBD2	TGTGCCTGGAGTGTACTGGGTAGCGGGGGTCGGAATGAGCAGTTCTTC	CAWSVLGSGGRNEQFF
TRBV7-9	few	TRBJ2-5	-	TGTGCCAGCAGCTTAGCTCTTAAGGGGGAGACCCAGTACTTC	CASSLALKGETQYF
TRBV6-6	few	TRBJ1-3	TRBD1	TGTGCCAGCAGCCTCAGGGGGCCGAACACCATATATTTT	CASSLRGPNTIYF
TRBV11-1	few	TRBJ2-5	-	TGTGCCAGCAGCTTTTTATACCGCGACGAGACCCAGTACTTC	CASSFLYRDETQYF
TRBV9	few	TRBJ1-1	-	TGTGCCAGCAGCGTAGTCCCCGCAGGACACACTGAAGCTTTCTTT	CASSVVPAGHTEAFF
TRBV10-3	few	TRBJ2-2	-	TGTGCCATCCAGGGTTCGAACACCGGGGAGCTGTTTTTT	CAIQGSNTGELFF
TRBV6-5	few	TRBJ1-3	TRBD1	TGTGCCAGCAGTTACTCGAATTACAGGGGTGGAAACACCATATATTTT	CASSYSNYRGGNTIYF
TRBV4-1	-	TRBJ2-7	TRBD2	TGCGCCAGCAGCCAAGGGGGTAGCGGGAGTTACGAGCAGTACTTC	CASSQGGSGSYEQYF
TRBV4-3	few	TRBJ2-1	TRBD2	TGCGCCAGCAGCCAAGATTCGGTACTAGCGGGTTATTCCTACAATGAGCAGTTCTTC	CASSQDSVLAGYSYNEQFF
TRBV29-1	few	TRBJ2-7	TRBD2	TGCAGCGTTGGGACTAGCGGGAGAACCGAGCAGTACTTC	CSVGTSGRTEQYF
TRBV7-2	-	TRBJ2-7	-	TGTGCCAGCAGCTTATCCTGGGAATACAGGAATTTC	CASSLSWEYRNF
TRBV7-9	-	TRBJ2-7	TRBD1	TGTGCCAGCAGCAACTCAGGGGGCGAGCAGTACTTC	CASSNSGGEQYF
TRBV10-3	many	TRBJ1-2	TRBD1	TGTGCCATCAAATGGACAGGGGGCGATGGCTACACCTTC	CAIKWTGGDGYTF
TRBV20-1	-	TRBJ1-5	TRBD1	TGCAGTGCTAGCGAGGGGGCCAACAATCAGCCCCAGCATTTT	CSASEGANNQPQHF
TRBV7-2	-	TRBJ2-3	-	TGTGCCAGCAGACCCCAGGCGGCTGTAGATACGCAGTATTTT	CASRPQAAVDTQYF
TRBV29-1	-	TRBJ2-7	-	TGCAGCGCCGCCCGGACAGAGAGCTCCTACGAGCAGTACTTC	CSAARTESSYEQYF
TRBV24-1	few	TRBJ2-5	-	TGTGCCACCAGTGAGGTTGACAGCCAAGAGACCCAGTACTTC	CATSEVDSQETQYF
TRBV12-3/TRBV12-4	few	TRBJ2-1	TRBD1	TGTGCCAGCACCAGGGACAGCAACAATGAGCAGTTCTTC	CASTRDSNNEQFF
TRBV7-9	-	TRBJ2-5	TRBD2	TGTGCCAGCAGCTTAACGGGACTAGCGTTAGAGACCCAGTACTTC	CASSLTGLALETQYF
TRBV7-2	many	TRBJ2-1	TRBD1	TGTGCCAGCAGCTACGGATCGGGACAGGGCGGCAATGAGCAGTTCTTC	CASSYGSGQGGNEQFF
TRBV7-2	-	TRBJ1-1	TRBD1	TGTGCCAGCAGCCCCACCGGGACAGGGGGGCACACTGAAGCTTTCTTT	CASSPTGTGGHTEAFF
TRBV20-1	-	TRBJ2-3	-	TGCAGTGCTAGACGACCTTCGCCGGAGCGGCCCACAGATACGCAGTATTTT	CSARRPSPERPTDTQYF
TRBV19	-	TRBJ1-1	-	TGTGCCAGCAGACCAGGAAGGCGCACTGAAGCTTTCTTT	CASRPGRRTEAFF
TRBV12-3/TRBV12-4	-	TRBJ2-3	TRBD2	TGTGCCAGCAGTCAAGCGGGGGGGAGCACAGATACGCAGTATTTT	CASSQAGGSTDTQYF
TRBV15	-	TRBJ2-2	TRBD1	TGTGCCACCAGCAGGCGGGGACAGGGCATACTCCGGGAGCTGTTTTTT	CATSRRGQGILRELFF
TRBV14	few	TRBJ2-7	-	TGTGCCAGCAGCCCCGGGCGGACTGCCTCACAGCAGTACTTC	CASSPGRTASQQYF